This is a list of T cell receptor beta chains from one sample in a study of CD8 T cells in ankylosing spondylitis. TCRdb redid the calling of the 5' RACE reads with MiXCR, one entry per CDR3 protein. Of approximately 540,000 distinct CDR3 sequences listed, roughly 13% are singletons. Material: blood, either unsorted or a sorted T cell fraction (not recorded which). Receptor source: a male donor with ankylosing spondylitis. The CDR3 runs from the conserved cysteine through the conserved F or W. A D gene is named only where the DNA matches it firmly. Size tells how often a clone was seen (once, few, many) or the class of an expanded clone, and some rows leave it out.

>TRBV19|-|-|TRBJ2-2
CASSIGGKLTGELFF
TGTGCCAGTAGTATAGGAGGGAAACTCACCGGGGAGCTGTTTTTT
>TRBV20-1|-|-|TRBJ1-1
CSARWENTEAFF
TGCAGTGCCCGGTGGGAGAACACTGAAGCTTTCTTT
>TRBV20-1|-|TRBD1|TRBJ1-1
CSAKDRGDTEAFF
TGCAGTGCCAAGGACAGGGGGGACACTGAAGCTTTCTTT
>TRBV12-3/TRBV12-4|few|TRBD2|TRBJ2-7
CASSHTGTSGMQYF
TGTGCCAGCAGTCATACCGGGACTAGCGGGATGCAGTACTTC
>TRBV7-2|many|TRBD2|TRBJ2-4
CASSFIAGGDIQYF
TGTGCCAGCAGCTTCATAGCGGGGGGGGACATTCAGTACTTC
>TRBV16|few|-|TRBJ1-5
CASKASVYQPQHF
TGTGCCAGTAAAGCCAGCGTATACCAGCCCCAGCATTTT
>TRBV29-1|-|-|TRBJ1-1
CSVRLPEDTEAFF
TGCAGCGTTCGCCTTCCTGAGGACACTGAAGCTTTCTTT
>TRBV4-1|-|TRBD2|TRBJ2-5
CASSPGWREVGETQYF
TGCGCCAGCAGCCCCGGCTGGCGGGAGGTAGGGGAGACCCAGTACTTC
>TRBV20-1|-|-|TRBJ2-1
CSARDGGSSYNEQFF
TGCAGTGCTAGAGATGGGGGCAGCTCCTACAATGAGCAGTTCTTC
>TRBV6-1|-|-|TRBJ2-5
CASSALVSSAGETQYF
TGTGCCAGCAGTGCGCTGGTTTCGTCGGCTGGGGAGACCCAGTACTTC
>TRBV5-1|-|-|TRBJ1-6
CASSLDRTRPLHF
TGCGCCAGCAGCTTGGATCGTACCAGACCCCTCCACTTT
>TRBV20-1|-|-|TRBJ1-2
CSATGPENIGYTF
TGCAGTGCGACGGGCCCCGAAAATATTGGCTACACCTTC
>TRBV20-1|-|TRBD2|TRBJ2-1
CSPLAGRGIF
TGCAGCCCTCTAGCGGGGAGGGGGATCTTC
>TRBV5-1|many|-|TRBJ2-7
CASSLEAVSYEQYF
TGCGCCAGCAGCTTGGAAGCGGTCTCCTACGAGCAGTACTTC
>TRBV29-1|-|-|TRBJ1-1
CSVEASLNTEAFF
TGCAGCGTTGAAGCCAGCTTGAACACTGAAGCTTTCTTT
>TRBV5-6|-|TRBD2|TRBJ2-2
CASSSRTSGRLTGELFF
TGTGCCAGCAGCTCCCGGACTAGCGGGAGGCTTACCGGGGAGCTGTTTTTT
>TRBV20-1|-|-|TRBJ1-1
CSATPDMNTEAFF
TGCAGTGCTACCCCAGACATGAACACTGAAGCTTTCTTT
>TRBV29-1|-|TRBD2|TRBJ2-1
CSASRLAGVPEQFF
TGCAGCGCTTCTCGACTAGCGGGAGTTCCTGAGCAGTTCTTC
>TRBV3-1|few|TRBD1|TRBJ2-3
CASSHEARDRGSSTDTQYF
TGTGCCAGCAGCCATGAAGCCCGGGACAGGGGGTCGAGCACAGATACGCAGTATTTT
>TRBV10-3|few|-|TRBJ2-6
CAISDQSGANVLTF
TGTGCCATCAGTGATCAGTCGGGGGCCAACGTCCTGACTTTC
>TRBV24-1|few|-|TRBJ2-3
CATSDPVRDTQYF
TGTGCCACCAGTGATCCCGTTAGAGATACGCAGTATTTT
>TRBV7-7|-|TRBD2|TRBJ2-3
CASSSTWTSGTDTQYF
TGTGCCAGCAGCTCAACCTGGACTAGCGGCACAGATACGCAGTATTTT
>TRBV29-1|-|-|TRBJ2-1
CSVEDSPDMGEGEQFF
TGCAGCGTTGAAGATTCCCCGGACATGGGGGAAGGTGAGCAGTTCTTC
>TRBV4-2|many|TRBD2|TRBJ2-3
CASRGDYTDSTDTQYF
TGTGCCAGCAGGGGGGACTACACCGATAGCACAGATACGCAGTATTTT
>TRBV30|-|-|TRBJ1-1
CALSLWALNTEAFF
TGTGCCTTAAGTCTTTGGGCTCTGAACACTGAAGCTTTCTTT
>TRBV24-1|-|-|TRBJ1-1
CATSVGNTEAFF
TGTGCCACCAGTGTAGGAAACACTGAAGCTTTCTTT
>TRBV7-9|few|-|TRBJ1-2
CASSLGLAGYGYTF
TGTGCCAGCAGCTTAGGGTTGGCAGGCTATGGCTACACCTTC
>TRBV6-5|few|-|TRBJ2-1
CASSYLDRYNEQFF
TGTGCCAGCAGTTACCTTGACAGGTACAATGAGCAGTTCTTC
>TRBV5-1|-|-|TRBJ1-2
CASSSLGDDYGYTF
TGCGCCAGCAGCTCGCTCGGGGATGACTATGGCTACACCTTC
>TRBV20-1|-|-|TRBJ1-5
CSASSGEIEPQHF
TGCAGTGCTAGTTCGGGTGAAATTGAGCCCCAGCATTTT
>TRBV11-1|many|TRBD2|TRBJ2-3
CASSQRSSGSVIPITDTQYF
TGTGCCAGCAGCCAGAGGTCTAGCGGGAGTGTAATCCCCATCACAGATACGCAGTATTTT